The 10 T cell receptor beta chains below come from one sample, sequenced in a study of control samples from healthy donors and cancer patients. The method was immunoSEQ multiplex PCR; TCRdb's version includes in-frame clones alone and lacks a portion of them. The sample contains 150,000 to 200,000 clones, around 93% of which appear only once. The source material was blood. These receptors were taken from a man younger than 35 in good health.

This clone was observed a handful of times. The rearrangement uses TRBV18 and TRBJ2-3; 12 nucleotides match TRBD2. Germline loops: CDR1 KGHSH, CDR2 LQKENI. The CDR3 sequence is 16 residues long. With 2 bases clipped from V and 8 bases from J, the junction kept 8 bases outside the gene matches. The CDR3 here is CASSPVASGGDGTQYF. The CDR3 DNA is TGTGCCAGCTCACCAGTGGCTAGCGGGGGGGACGGTACGCAGTATTTT.

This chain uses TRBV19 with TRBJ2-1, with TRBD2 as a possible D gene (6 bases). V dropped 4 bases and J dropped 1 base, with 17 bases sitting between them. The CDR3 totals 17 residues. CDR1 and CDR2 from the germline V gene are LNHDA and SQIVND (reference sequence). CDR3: CASSTRGTGRSYNEQFF. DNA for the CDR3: TGTGCCAGTAGTACTCGCGGGACTGGCCGGTCCTACAATGAGCAGTTCTTC.

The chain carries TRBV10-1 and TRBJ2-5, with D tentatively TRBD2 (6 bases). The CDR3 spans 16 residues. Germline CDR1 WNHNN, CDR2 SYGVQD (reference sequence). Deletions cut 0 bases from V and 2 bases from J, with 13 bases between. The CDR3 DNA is TGCGCCAGCAGTGAGTCGTTTAGCGGTGTTCAAGAGACCCAGTACTTC. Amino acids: CASSESFSGVQETQYF.

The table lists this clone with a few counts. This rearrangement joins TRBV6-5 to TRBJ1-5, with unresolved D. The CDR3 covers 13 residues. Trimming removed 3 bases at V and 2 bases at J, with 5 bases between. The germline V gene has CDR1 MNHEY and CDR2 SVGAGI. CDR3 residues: CASSYQRNQPQHF. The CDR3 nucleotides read TGTGCCAGCAGTTATCAACGCAATCAGCCCCAGCATTTT.

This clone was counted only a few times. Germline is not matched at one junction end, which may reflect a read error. This chain's CDR3 is CASSYSFQGVF. CDR3 bases: TGTGCCAGCAGTTACTCTTTTCAGGGGGTCTTT. The V and J genes are TRBV6-6 and TRBJ1-1; TRBD1 matches at 7 bases. This CDR3 has 11 amino acids. Germline loops: CDR1 MNHNY, CDR2 SVGAGI (reference sequence).

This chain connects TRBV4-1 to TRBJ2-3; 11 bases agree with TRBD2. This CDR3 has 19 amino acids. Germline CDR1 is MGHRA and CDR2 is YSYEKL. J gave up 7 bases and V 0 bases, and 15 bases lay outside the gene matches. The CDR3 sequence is CASSQDLLAGDPYLNTQYF. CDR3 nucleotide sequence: TGCGCCAGCAGCCAAGATTTACTAGCGGGGGACCCTTACTTAAATACGCAGTATTTT.

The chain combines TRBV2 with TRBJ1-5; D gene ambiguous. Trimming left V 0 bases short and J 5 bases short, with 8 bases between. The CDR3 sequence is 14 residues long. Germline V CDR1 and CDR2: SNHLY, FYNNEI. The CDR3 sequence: CASSEARRDQPQHF. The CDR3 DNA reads TGTGCCAGCAGTGAAGCGCGTAGAGATCAGCCCCAGCATTTT.

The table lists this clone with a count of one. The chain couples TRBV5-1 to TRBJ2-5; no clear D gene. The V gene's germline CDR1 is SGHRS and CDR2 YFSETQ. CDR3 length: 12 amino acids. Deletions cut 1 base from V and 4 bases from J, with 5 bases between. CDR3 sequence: CASSLWGETQYF. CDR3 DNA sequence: TGCGCCAGCAGCTTGTGGGGAGAGACCCAGTACTTC.

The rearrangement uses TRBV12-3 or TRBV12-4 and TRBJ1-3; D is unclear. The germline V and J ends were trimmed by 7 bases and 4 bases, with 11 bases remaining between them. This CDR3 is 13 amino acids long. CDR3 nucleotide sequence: TGTGCCAGCACAAACCCAGTAGGAAACACCATATATTTT. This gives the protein CASTNPVGNTIYF.

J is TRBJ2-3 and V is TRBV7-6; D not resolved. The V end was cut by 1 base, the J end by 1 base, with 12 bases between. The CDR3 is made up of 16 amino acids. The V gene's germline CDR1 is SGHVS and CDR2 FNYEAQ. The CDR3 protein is CASSLGPDPGTDTQYF. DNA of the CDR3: TGTGCCAGCAGCTTAGGACCCGATCCCGGCACAGATACGCAGTATTTT. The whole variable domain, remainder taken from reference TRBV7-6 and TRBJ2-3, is GAGVSQSPRYKVTKRGQDVALRCDPISGHVSLYWYRQALGQGPEFLTYFNYEAQQDKSGLPNDRFSAERPEGSISTLTIQRTEQRDSAMYRCASSLGPDPGTDTQYFGPGTRLTVL.